A selection of T cell receptor beta chains follows, all from one sample in a study of blood T cell repertoires in COVID-19. Method: immunoSEQ multiplex PCR; TCRdb's copy keeps in-frame clones and lacks some. Of a few hundred thousand clones listed, more than 85% are singletons. The sample was PBMCs or T cells enriched from blood (not recorded which). All receptors come from a woman in her thirties who had recovered from COVID-19. Each CDR3 is given with its conserved first and last residue. A D gene is named only where the DNA matches it firmly. Clone size, where shown, is once, few, many, or a class for clones that have expanded.

V: TRBV15; size: .; D: .; J: TRBJ1-5; DNA: TGTGCCACCAGCACATCGGACTACAATCAGCCCCAGCATTTT; CDR3: CATSTSDYNQPQHF
V: TRBV18; size: once; D: TRBD2; J: TRBJ2-2; DNA: TGTGCCAGCTCACCCGAAGCAGCCGCAGCGGGATTTTCCGGGGAGCTGTTTTTT; CDR3: CASSPEAAAAGFSGELFF
V: TRBV19; size: .; D: .; J: TRBJ2-3; DNA: TGTGCCAGTAGGACATCTAGCACAGATACGCAGTATTTT; CDR3: CASRTSSTDTQYF
V: TRBV5-5; size: .; D: .; J: TRBJ1-4; DNA: TGTGCCAGCAGCAAGGGACACTATGAAAAACTGTTTTTT; CDR3: CASSKGHYEKLFF
V: TRBV19; size: .; D: .; J: TRBJ1-5; DNA: TGTGCCAGTACTGCAAATCCTGGGGGGAATCAGCCCCAGCATTTT; CDR3: CASTANPGGNQPQHF
V: TRBV13; size: .; D: .; J: TRBJ1-1; DNA: TGTGCCAGCAGCCCGGGGGGAGACCGGGGTGAAGCTTTCTTT; CDR3: CASSPGGDRGEAFF
V: TRBV5-1; size: .; D: .; J: TRBJ1-2; DNA: TGCGCCAGCAGCGTGGGTGATACGGACACCCCAGATGAAGGCTACACCTTC; CDR3: CASSVGDTDTPDEGYTF
V: TRBV28; size: .; D: .; J: TRBJ2-1; DNA: TGTGCCAGCAGTGTAGGTGGGAGCTCCTACAATGAGCAGTTCTTC; CDR3: CASSVGGSSYNEQFF
V: TRBV15; size: .; D: .; J: TRBJ1-1; DNA: TGTGCCACCAGCAGAGAGTTAAACACTGAAGCTTTCTTT; CDR3: CATSRELNTEAFF
V: TRBV9; size: .; D: TRBD2; J: TRBJ2-2; DNA: TGTGCCAGCAGCGCTAGCGGGGCGAACACCGGGGAGCTGTTTTTT; CDR3: CASSASGANTGELFF
V: TRBV5-5; size: .; D: .; J: TRBJ1-2; DNA: TGTGCCAGCAGTCGACAGGACTATGGCTACACCTTC; CDR3: CASSRQDYGYTF
V: TRBV9; size: .; D: .; J: TRBJ1-6; DNA: TGTGCCAGCAGTAGGGGGAATTCACCCCTCCACTTT; CDR3: CASSRGNSPLHF
V: TRBV2; size: .; D: TRBD1; J: TRBJ2-1; DNA: TGTGCCAGCAGTCGACAGGGGGCATACAATGAGCAGTTCTTC; CDR3: CASSRQGAYNEQFF
V: TRBV14; size: .; D: .; J: TRBJ2-7; DNA: TGTGCCAGCAGCCACCCGTGGGGAGGTTCCTACGAGCAGTACTTC; CDR3: CASSHPWGGSYEQYF
V: TRBV25-1; size: .; D: TRBD1; J: TRBJ2-7; DNA: TGTGCCAGCAGTCCGGGACAGGGCAACTACGAGCAGTACTTC; CDR3: CASSPGQGNYEQYF
V: TRBV2; size: .; D: .; J: TRBJ1-6; DNA: TGTGCCAGCAGTGGCGACATCGCAGGTTCACCCCTCCACTTT; CDR3: CASSGDIAGSPLHF
V: TRBV24-1; size: .; D: TRBD1; J: TRBJ2-7; DNA: TGTGCCACCAGTGATGAAGGGACAGGGGACTACGAGCAGTACTTC; CDR3: CATSDEGTGDYEQYF
V: TRBV28; size: .; D: TRBD2; J: TRBJ2-1; DNA: TGTGCCAGCAGCTTGGAATCGGGGGGGCTTTTTGGAGAGCAGTTCTTC; CDR3: CASSLESGGLFGEQFF
V: TRBV19; size: .; D: TRBD2; J: TRBJ2-1; DNA: TGTGCCAGTAGTATAACGGGACTAGCGAACCATGAGCAGTTCTTC; CDR3: CASSITGLANHEQFF
V: TRBV5-6; size: .; D: .; J: TRBJ2-7; DNA: TGTGCCAGCAGCTCCTATGGCGAGCAGTACTTC; CDR3: CASSSYGEQYF
V: TRBV3-1/TRBV3-2; size: .; D: .; J: TRBJ1-6; DNA: TGTGCCAGCAGCCGTGGTTTAGCAGCCGAGTCACCCCTCCACTTT; CDR3: CASSRGLAAESPLHF
V: TRBV18; size: .; D: TRBD1; J: TRBJ2-7; DNA: TGTGCCAGCTCACCCTTCGCCGGACAGGGCCTCTACGAGCAGTACTTC; CDR3: CASSPFAGQGLYEQYF
V: TRBV9; size: .; D: .; J: TRBJ2-1; DNA: TGTGCCAGCAGCGTTGGCCCAGAGCAGTTCTTC; CDR3: CASSVGPEQFF
V: TRBV15; size: .; D: TRBD2; J: TRBJ2-4; DNA: TGTGCCACCAGAGCCGAGCGGGGGGCGTCGGTCAAAAACATTCAGTACTTC; CDR3: CATRAERGASVKNIQYF
V: TRBV4-1; size: .; D: .; J: TRBJ1-4; DNA: TGCGCCAGCAGCCAATATTATAGAACTAATGAAAAACTGTTTTTT; CDR3: CASSQYYRTNEKLFF
V: TRBV30; size: .; D: .; J: TRBJ1-4; DNA: TGTGCCTGGAGTGCCAGGGGTTCTAATGAAAAACTGTTTTTT; CDR3: CAWSARGSNEKLFF
V: TRBV9; size: few; D: TRBD1; J: TRBJ2-7; DNA: TGTGCCAGCAGCCCACAGACAGGGGTGGGCGGCGAGCAGTACTTC; CDR3: CASSPQTGVGGEQYF
V: TRBV10-3; size: .; D: .; J: TRBJ1-1; DNA: TGTGCCATCAGTACAGACAGTATGTCTGAAGCTTTCTTT; CDR3: CAISTDSMSEAFF
V: TRBV6-5; size: .; D: TRBD1; J: TRBJ2-7; DNA: TGTGCCAGCAGTTCCTCGGACAGGATTTACGAGCAGTACTTC; CDR3: CASSSSDRIYEQYF
V: TRBV18; size: .; D: TRBD1; J: TRBJ1-1; DNA: TGTGCCAGCTCGCCCGGGACAGGGAACACTGAAGCTTTCTTT; CDR3: CASSPGTGNTEAFF
V: TRBV18; size: .; D: .; J: TRBJ2-7; DNA: TGTGCCAGCTCACCTCAGGGGTTACCCTCCTACGAGCAGTACTTC; CDR3: CASSPQGLPSYEQYF
V: TRBV24-1; size: .; D: TRBD2; J: TRBJ2-7; DNA: TGTGCCACCAGTGAAACCTGGACTAGCGGGAATCACGAGCAGTACTTC; CDR3: CATSETWTSGNHEQYF
V: TRBV3-1/TRBV3-2; size: once; D: .; J: TRBJ1-3; DNA: TGTGCCAGCAGCCAAGACGGTGAGATTACCTCTGGAAACACCATATATTTT; CDR3: CASSQDGEITSGNTIYF
V: TRBV15; size: once; D: TRBD1; J: TRBJ2-2; DNA: TGTGCCACCGCCTTCGATGTCTGGGGGACAGAATACACCGGGGAGCTGTTTTTT; CDR3: CATAFDVWGTEYTGELFF
V: TRBV24-1; size: .; D: TRBD1; J: TRBJ1-5; DNA: TGTGCCACTCGCAGGGGGCGGTGTCAGCCCCAGCATTTT; CDR3: CATRRGRCQPQHF
V: TRBV29-1; size: .; D: .; J: TRBJ2-7; DNA: TGCAGCGCCTCGGACAGCGCCTACGAGCAGTACTTC; CDR3: CSASDSAYEQYF
V: TRBV3-1/TRBV3-2; size: .; D: .; J: TRBJ2-7; DNA: TGTGCCAGCAGCCAGATGGGCCTCTCCTACGAGCAGTACTTC; CDR3: CASSQMGLSYEQYF